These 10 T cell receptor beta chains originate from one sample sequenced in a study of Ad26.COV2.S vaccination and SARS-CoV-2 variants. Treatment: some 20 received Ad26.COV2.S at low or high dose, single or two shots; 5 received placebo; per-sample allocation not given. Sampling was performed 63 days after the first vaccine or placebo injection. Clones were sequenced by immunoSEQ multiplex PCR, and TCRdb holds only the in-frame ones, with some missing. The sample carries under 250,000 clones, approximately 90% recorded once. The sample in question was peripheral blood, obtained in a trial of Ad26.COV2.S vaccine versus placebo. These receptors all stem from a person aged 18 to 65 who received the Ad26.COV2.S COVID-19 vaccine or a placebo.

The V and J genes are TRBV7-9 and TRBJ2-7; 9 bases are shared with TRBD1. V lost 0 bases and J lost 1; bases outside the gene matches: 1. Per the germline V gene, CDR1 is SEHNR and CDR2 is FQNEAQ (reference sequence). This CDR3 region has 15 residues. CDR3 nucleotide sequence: TGTGCCAGCAGCTTAGCTGGACAGGGGTCCTACGAGCAGTACTTC. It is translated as CASSLAGQGSYEQYF. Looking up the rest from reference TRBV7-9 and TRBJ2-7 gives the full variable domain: DTGVSQNPRHKITKRGQNVTFRCDPISEHNRLYWYRQTLGQGPEFLTYFQNEAQLEKSRLLSDRFSAERPKGSFSTLEIQRTEQGDSAMYLCASSLAGQGSYEQYFGPGTRLTVT.

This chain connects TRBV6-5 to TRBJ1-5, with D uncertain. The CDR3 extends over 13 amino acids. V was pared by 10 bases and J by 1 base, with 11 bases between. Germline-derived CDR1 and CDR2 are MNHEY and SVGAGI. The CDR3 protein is CANSRESNQPQHF. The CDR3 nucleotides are TGTGCCAATTCCCGGGAAAGCAATCAGCCCCAGCATTTT.

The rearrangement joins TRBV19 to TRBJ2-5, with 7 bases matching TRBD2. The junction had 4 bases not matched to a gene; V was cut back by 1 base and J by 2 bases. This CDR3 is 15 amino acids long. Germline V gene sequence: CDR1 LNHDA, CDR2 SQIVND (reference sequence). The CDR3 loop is CASSIGWGGQETQYF. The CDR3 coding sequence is TGTGCCAGTAGTATAGGATGGGGGGGACAAGAGACCCAGTACTTC.

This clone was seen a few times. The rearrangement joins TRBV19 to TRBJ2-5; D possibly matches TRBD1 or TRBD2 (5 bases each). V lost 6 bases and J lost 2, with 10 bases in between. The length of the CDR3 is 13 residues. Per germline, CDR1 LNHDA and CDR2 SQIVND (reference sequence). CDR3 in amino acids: CASRGDHQETQYF. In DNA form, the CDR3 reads TGTGCCAGTAGGGGGGACCATCAAGAGACCCAGTACTTC.

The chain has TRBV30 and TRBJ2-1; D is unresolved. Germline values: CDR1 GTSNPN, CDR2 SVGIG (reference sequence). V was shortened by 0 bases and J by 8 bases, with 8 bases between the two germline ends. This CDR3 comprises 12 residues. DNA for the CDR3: TGTGCCTGGAGTGTACCCAGCGATGAGCAGTTCTTC. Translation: CAWSVPSDEQFF. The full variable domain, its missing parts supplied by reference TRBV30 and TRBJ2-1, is SQTIHQWPATLVQPVGSPLSLECTVEGTSNPNLYWYRQAAGRGLQLLFYSVGIGQISSEVPQNLSASRPQDRQFILSSKKLLLSDSGFYLCAWSVPSDEQFFGPGTRLTVL.

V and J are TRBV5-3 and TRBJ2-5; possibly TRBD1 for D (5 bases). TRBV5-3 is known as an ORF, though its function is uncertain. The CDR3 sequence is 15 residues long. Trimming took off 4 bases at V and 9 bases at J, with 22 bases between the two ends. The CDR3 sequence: CARSPHHRGPWSQYF. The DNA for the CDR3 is TGTGCCAGAAGCCCCCACCATAGGGGTCCGTGGTCCCAGTACTTC.

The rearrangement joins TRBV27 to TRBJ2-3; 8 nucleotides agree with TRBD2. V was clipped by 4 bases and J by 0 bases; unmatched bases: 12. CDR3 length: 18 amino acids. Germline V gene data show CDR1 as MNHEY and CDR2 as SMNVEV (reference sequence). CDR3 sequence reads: CASSSYSLAGSSTDTQYF. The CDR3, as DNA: TGTGCCAGCAGTTCTTATTCGTTAGCGGGGTCTAGCACAGATACGCAGTATTTT.

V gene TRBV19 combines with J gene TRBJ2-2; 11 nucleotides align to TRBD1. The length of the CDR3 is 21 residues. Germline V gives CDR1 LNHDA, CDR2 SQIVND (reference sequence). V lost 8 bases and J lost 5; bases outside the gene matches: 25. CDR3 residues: CASATGTGGSAGGPRTGELFF. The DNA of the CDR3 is TGTGCCAGTGCCACTGGGACAGGGGGTTCGGCGGGAGGCCCGCGGACCGGGGAGCTGTTTTTT.

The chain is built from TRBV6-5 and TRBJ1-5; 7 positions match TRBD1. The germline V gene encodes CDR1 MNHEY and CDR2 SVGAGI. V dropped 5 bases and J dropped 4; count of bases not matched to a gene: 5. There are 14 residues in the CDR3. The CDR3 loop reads CASSQGQTNQPQHF. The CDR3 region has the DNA TGTGCCAGCAGTCAGGGACAGACTAATCAGCCCCAGCATTTT.

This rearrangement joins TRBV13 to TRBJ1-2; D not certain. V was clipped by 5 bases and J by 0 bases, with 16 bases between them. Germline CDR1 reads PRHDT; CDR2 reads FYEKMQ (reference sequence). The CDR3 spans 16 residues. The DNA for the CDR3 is TGTGCCAGCAGCGCCGGGGATGCGAACCCTAACTATGGCTACACCTTC. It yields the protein CASSAGDANPNYGYTF.